The 18 T cell receptor beta chains given below trace back to one sample, sequenced in a study of T cell responses to AZD1222 COVID-19 vaccine. Profiling relied on immunoSEQ multiplex PCR, and the TCRdb table lists in-frame clones only, not all of them. Here the sample spans approximately 150,000 clones, less than 95% being singletons. The material sequenced was peripheral blood, taken on day 0 of AZD1222 vaccination. These receptor sequences come from an adult in good health.

This clone was detected once. V gene TRBV24-1 combines with J gene TRBJ2-3; D is undetermined. V lost 2 bases and J lost 2, with 4 bases in between. Germline CDR1 KGHDR, CDR2 SFDVKD. This CDR3 contains 13 residues. The CDR3 DNA follows: TGTGCCACCAGTGATTCTGCCACAGATACGCAGTATTTT. This gives the protein CATSDSATDTQYF.

The gene calls are TRBV30 and TRBJ1-2, with D possibly matching TRBD1 (6 bases). V lost 0 bases to trimming and J lost 2 bases, with 10 bases between them. Germline V gene data show CDR1 as GTSNPN and CDR2 as SVGIG (reference sequence). This CDR3 has 14 amino acids. This CDR3 is CAWSVTGSNYGYTF. CDR3 DNA: TGTGCCTGGAGTGTAACAGGGAGCAACTATGGCTACACCTTC.

The chain employs TRBV2 and TRBJ1-2, with D possibly matching TRBD1 (6 bases). Between the trimmed V and J ends, which lost 3 bases and 7 bases, there was a span of 12 bases. Germline V gene data show CDR1 as SNHLY and CDR2 as FYNNEI. This CDR3 has 13 amino acids. The CDR3 is CASSDGRGGGYTF. CDR3 in DNA: TGTGCCAGCAGTGACGGCAGGGGTGGTGGCTACACCTTC.

CDR3 DNA: TGCGCCAGCAGCCATTTAGGGCCCTTATCTCCTGAAGCTTTCTTT. Amino acids: CASSHLGPLSPEAFF. The rearrangement uses TRBV4-1 and TRBJ1-1, with D uncertain. The CDR3 runs to 15 residues. The V end lost 3 bases, the J end lost 6 bases, and 17 bases lay between the germline ends. Germline CDR1 is MGHRA and CDR2 is YSYEKL.

The rearrangement links TRBV14 to TRBJ2-1; perhaps TRBD1 as D (7 bases). The V and J ends lost 1 base and 6 bases respectively, with 13 bases between them. The CDR3 covers 15 residues. CDR1 is SGHDN and CDR2 is FVKESK in the germline V gene. Here the CDR3 DNA reads TGTGCCAGCAGCCAAGGCAGGGGGGATATCAATGAGCAGTTCTTC. Translation gives CASSQGRGDINEQFF.

The chain uses TRBV6-5 and TRBJ2-7, with TRBD2 matching over 11 bases. Germline-derived CDR1 and CDR2 are MNHEY and SVGAGI. J gave up 5 bases and V 0 bases, and 6 bases lay outside the gene matches. The CDR3 is made up of 16 amino acids. The CDR3 loop is CASSYSIAGGPNEQYF. For the CDR3, the DNA is TGTGCCAGCAGTTACTCCATAGCGGGAGGGCCGAACGAGCAGTACTTC.

This chain links TRBV5-6 with TRBJ1-1; TRBD1 might be the D (5 bases). Germline values: CDR1 SGHDT, CDR2 YYEEEE. The V end was cut by 3 bases, the J end by 4 bases, with 13 bases between. This CDR3 is built from 14 residues. This CDR3 is CASSWGEGSTEAFF. The CDR3 nucleotides read TGTGCCAGCAGCTGGGGCGAGGGCAGCACTGAAGCTTTCTTT.

J is TRBJ2-5 and V is TRBV18; D perhaps matches TRBD2 (5 bases). CDR1 KGHSH and CDR2 LQKENI come from the germline V gene. CDR3 length: 17 amino acids. V was clipped by 2 bases and J by 0 bases, with 16 bases between them. The CDR3 coding sequence is TGTGCCAGCTCACCAATGATGTCTAGCCGGTACCAAGAGACCCAGTACTTC. This gives the protein CASSPMMSSRYQETQYF.

This chain joins TRBV4-2 and TRBJ2-1, with no clear D. V lost 1 base and J lost 7, with 11 bases in between. Germline lookup yields CDR1 LGHNA and CDR2 YNFKEQ. The CDR3 length is 14 residues. Here the CDR3 DNA reads TGTGCCAGCAGCCAAGGACTCTCAGAAAATGAGCAGTTCTTC. Its translation is CASSQGLSENEQFF.

This clone was observed a handful of times. The chain uses TRBV15 and TRBJ1-4, with 9 bases matching TRBD1. This CDR3 is 18 amino acids long. J was trimmed by 2 bases and V by 1 base; bases with no gene match: 8. Germline V gene data show CDR1 as LNHNV and CDR2 as YYDKDF (reference sequence). CDR3 in DNA: TGTGCCACCAGCAGAGTATGGCGGGACAGGGATACTAATGAAAAACTGTTTTTT. Protein product: CATSRVWRDRDTNEKLFF. Drawing the rest from reference TRBV15 and TRBJ1-4, the complete variable domain is DAMVIQNPRYQVTQFGKPVTLSCSQTLNHNVMYWYQQKSSQAPKLLFHYYDKDFNNEADTPDNFQSRRPNTSFCFLDIRSPGLGDTAMYLCATSRVWRDRDTNEKLFFGSGTQLSVL.

CDR3 amino acids: CASSEYASGANVLTF. CDR3 nucleotides: TGTGCCAGCAGTGAATACGCCTCTGGGGCCAACGTCCTGACTTTC. V is TRBV6-1 and J is TRBJ2-6; D gene uncertain. The germline V and J ends were trimmed by 2 bases and 0 bases, with 5 bases remaining between them. Germline V gene sequence: CDR1 MNHNS, CDR2 SASEGT. This CDR3 spans 15 amino acids.

V gene TRBV28 combines with J gene TRBJ2-7; TRBD1 matches at 9 bases. Germline assignment: CDR1 MDHEN and CDR2 SYDVKM. Unmatched junction bases numbered 13, after V lost 3 bases and J lost 4 bases. This CDR3 has 17 residues. The CDR3 loop is CASSLDITGGFSYEQYF. DNA for the CDR3: TGTGCCAGCAGTTTGGATATTACAGGGGGCTTTTCTTACGAGCAGTACTTC.

In its sample, this clone was seen once. The genes are TRBV2 and TRBJ2-7; the D gene is possibly TRBD2 (6 bases). The V end was cut by 8 bases, the J end by 0 bases, with 20 bases between. The CDR3 contains 16 residues. Per the germline V gene, CDR1 is SNHLY and CDR2 is FYNNEI. In DNA, the CDR3 is TGTGCCAGCGGGGACTTTGGAGAGATCGCCTCCTACGAGCAGTACTTC. This codes for CASGDFGEIASYEQYF.

The chain uses TRBV7-2 and TRBJ1-3; no definite D call. Per the germline V gene, CDR1 is SGHTA and CDR2 is FQGNSA. V was cut by 3 bases and J by 3 bases, with 6 bases left in between. The CDR3 has 13 amino acids. CDR3 sequence (DNA): TGTGCCAGCAGCTTTGAGGGTGGAAACACCATATATTTT. Its protein product is CASSFEGGNTIYF. The full variable domain, in which reference TRBV7-2 and TRBJ1-3 provide the parts outside the CDR3, is GAGVSQSPSNKVTEKGKDVELRCDPISGHTALYWYRQSLGQGLEFLIYFQGNSAPDKSGLPSDRFSAERTGGSVSTLTIQRTQQEDSAVYLCASSFEGGNTIYFGEGSWLTVV.

This sequence joins TRBV5-1 and TRBJ1-1; TRBD1 matches 9 bases. This CDR3 has 16 amino acids. Germline CDR1 and CDR2: SGHRS and YFSETQ. V gave up 4 bases and J gave up 5 bases; unmatched junction bases: 12. CDR3 protein: CASSPPGTGRRTEAFF. DNA of the CDR3: TGCGCCAGCAGCCCGCCAGGGACAGGGCGACGGACTGAAGCTTTCTTT.

The chain employs TRBV15 and TRBJ1-2, with D perhaps matching TRBD1 (5 bases). The germline V gene encodes CDR1 LNHNV and CDR2 YYDKDF (reference sequence). The V gene lost 4 bases and the J gene lost 4 bases, with 19 bases spanning the gap. CDR3 size: 16 residues. The CDR3 DNA reads as TGTGCCACCAGCATAGGCCCTTCGGGACGGGGCTATGGCTACACCTTC. Protein product: CATSIGPSGRGYGYTF.

The chain has TRBV7-9 and TRBJ2-5; D unresolved. Looked up from germline, CDR1 is SEHNR and CDR2 is FQNEAQ (reference sequence). CDR3 length: 18 amino acids. Trimming took 4 bases from V and 2 from J, leaving 23 bases between them. In DNA form, the CDR3 reads TGTGCCAGCAGCTCCCCTACTGGGTCCTCAAGGGTTCAAGAGACCCAGTACTTC. Translating it yields CASSSPTGSSRVQETQYF.

The CDR3 DNA sequence: TGTGCCAGCAGCCGTACCGGGACTAGCACAGATACGCAGTATTTT. Translating gives CASSRTGTSTDTQYF. This sequence joins TRBV7-2 and TRBJ2-3, with D tentatively TRBD2 (6 bases). The CDR3 consists of 15 residues. Germline CDR1 is SGHTA and CDR2 is FQGNSA. The ends were cut back, 5 bases at V and 0 bases at J, with 12 bases in the middle.